What follows are 12 T cell receptor beta chains derived from one specimen sequenced in a study of shared clonotypes between healthy human individuals. Assay used: immunoSEQ multiplex PCR; TCRdb lists only in-frame clones, some missing. The sample gives 450,000 to 650,000 clones, just over 75% of which show up once; around 12% is in the top ten. The sequenced sample consisted of PBMCs. The receptor source for this set is a woman aged 40 to 55 in good health. Some clones in this sample may be carry-over from other donors' samples.

V is TRBV4-2 and J is TRBJ1-2; possibly TRBD1 for D (6 bases). This CDR3 region has 13 residues. The V gene lost 5 bases and the J gene lost 5 bases, with 12 bases spanning the gap. CDR1 LGHNA and CDR2 YNFKEQ come from the germline V gene. This chain's CDR3 is CASSRDMGYGYTF. For the CDR3, the DNA is TGTGCCAGCAGCAGGGACATGGGGTATGGCTACACCTTC.

The chain is built from TRBV29-1 and TRBJ2-7, with 11 nucleotides matching TRBD2. Germline V lookup: CDR1 SQVTM, CDR2 ANQGSEA. V lost 4 bases to trimming and J lost 1 base; unmatched junction nucleotides: 6. The CDR3 covers 15 residues. Here the CDR3 DNA reads TGCAGCGTTGGGCTAGCGGGAGGTTCGTCCTACGAGCAGTACTTC. Translated, it gives CSVGLAGGSSYEQYF.

This clone occurred a few times. The rearrangement joins TRBV18 to TRBJ1-5; 7 bases match TRBD1. The germline CDR1 and CDR2 sequences are KGHSH and LQKENI. V was clipped by 4 bases and J by 3 bases; unmatched bases: 3. The CDR3 is 14 amino acids. CDR3 region: CASSQGADNQPQHF. CDR3 DNA: TGTGCCAGCTCACAGGGGGCAGACAATCAGCCCCAGCATTTT.

The rearrangement uses TRBV9 and TRBJ2-1; 13 bases match TRBD2. This CDR3 region has 17 residues. The V gene end was trimmed by 4 bases and the J gene end by 4 bases; junction bases not matched to a gene: 8. From germline, CDR1 is SGDLS and CDR2 YYNGEE. CDR3 residues: CASSLRTSGSAYNEQFF. CDR3 nucleotides: TGTGCCAGCAGCTTACGGACTAGCGGGAGCGCTTACAATGAGCAGTTCTTC.

V is TRBV15 and J is TRBJ2-7; 8 nucleotides match TRBD2. Germline V CDR1 and CDR2: LNHNV, YYDKDF (reference sequence). The V and J ends lost 0 bases and 0 bases, in that order; junction bases with no gene match: 13. CDR3 length equals 19 residues. In nucleotides, the CDR3 is TGTGCCACCAGCAGAGATAGGTGGGTTAGCGGGGAGAGCTCCTACGAGCAGTACTTC. Translating it yields CATSRDRWVSGESSYEQYF.

The chain combines TRBV2 with TRBJ2-1; 12 bases fit TRBD2. CDR1 is SNHLY and CDR2 is FYNNEI in the germline V gene. Unmatched junction bases numbered 5, after V lost 5 bases and J lost 6 bases. The CDR3 is 15 amino acids. CDR3 sequence reads: CASSPTSGRLNEQFF. As DNA, the CDR3 is TGTGCCAGCAGTCCTACTAGCGGGAGGCTCAATGAGCAGTTCTTC.

Many counts were recorded for this clone. The chain carries TRBV30 and TRBJ1-4, with TRBD1 matching over 8 bases. The CDR3 loop spans 16 amino acids. J lost 1 base, V lost 1 base, and 5 bases had no gene match. Germline CDR1 GTSNPN, CDR2 SVGIG (reference sequence). This CDR3 is CAWSGLTGGTNEKLFF. For the CDR3, the DNA is TGTGCCTGGAGTGGCCTCACAGGGGGAACTAATGAAAAACTGTTTTTT.

This clone was detected only once. This CDR3 reads CASSFNPWGNNEQFF. The CDR3 region has the DNA TGTGCCAGCAGTTTCAACCCATGGGGGAACAATGAGCAGTTCTTC. V usage is TRBV27 and J usage is TRBJ2-1, with D possibly called TRBD1 or TRBD2 (5 bases each). Trimming shortened V by 3 bases and J by 5 bases, and 14 bases separated the two germline ends. CDR1 MNHEY and CDR2 SMNVEV come from the germline V gene (reference sequence). This CDR3 region has 15 residues.

Written as DNA, the CDR3 is TGCGCCAGCAGCCAACAGGACGCAGCCTACGAGCAGTACTTC. Protein product: CASSQQDAAYEQYF. The V gene is TRBV4-3, the J gene TRBJ2-7; D is undetermined. The V end was cut by 2 bases, the J end by 2 bases, with 10 bases between. CDR3 length equals 14 residues. Germline CDR1 is LGHNA and CDR2 is YSLEER.

The CDR3 DNA follows: TGTGCCAGCTCAAATACTAGAGACAATGAGCAGTTCTTC. Translating it yields CASSNTRDNEQFF. V is TRBV18 and J is TRBJ2-1; D is perhaps TRBD2 (5 bases). Trimming left V 5 bases short and J 5 bases short, with 10 bases between. CDR3 size: 13 residues. Germline V gives CDR1 KGHSH, CDR2 LQKENI.

The rearrangement links TRBV7-9 to TRBJ2-7; D not certain. CDR1 is SEHNR, CDR2 FQNEAQ, per germline (reference sequence). V was shortened by 1 base and J by 3 bases, with 10 bases between the two germline ends. The length of the CDR3 is 14 residues. The CDR3 DNA sequence: TGTGCCAGCAGCTTAGAAGGGCTAGTCTACGAGCAGTACTTC. It is translated as CASSLEGLVYEQYF. The full variable domain, rest sourced from reference TRBV7-9 and TRBJ2-7, is DTGVSQNPRHKITKRGQNVTFRCDPISEHNRLYWYRQTLGQGPEFLTYFQNEAQLEKSRLLSDRFSAERPKGSFSTLEIQRTEQGDSAMYLCASSLEGLVYEQYFGPGTRLTVT.

This clone was detected only a few times. The chain couples TRBV4-1 to TRBJ2-7, with D maybe TRBD2 (6 bases). The CDR3 extends over 15 amino acids. Germline loops: CDR1 MGHRA, CDR2 YSYEKL. With 0 bases removed from V and 3 bases from J, the gap between germline ends came to 12 bases. CDR3 sequence reads: CASSQDSAGHYEQYF. The CDR3 DNA follows: TGCGCCAGCAGCCAAGATTCAGCGGGCCACTACGAGCAGTACTTC.